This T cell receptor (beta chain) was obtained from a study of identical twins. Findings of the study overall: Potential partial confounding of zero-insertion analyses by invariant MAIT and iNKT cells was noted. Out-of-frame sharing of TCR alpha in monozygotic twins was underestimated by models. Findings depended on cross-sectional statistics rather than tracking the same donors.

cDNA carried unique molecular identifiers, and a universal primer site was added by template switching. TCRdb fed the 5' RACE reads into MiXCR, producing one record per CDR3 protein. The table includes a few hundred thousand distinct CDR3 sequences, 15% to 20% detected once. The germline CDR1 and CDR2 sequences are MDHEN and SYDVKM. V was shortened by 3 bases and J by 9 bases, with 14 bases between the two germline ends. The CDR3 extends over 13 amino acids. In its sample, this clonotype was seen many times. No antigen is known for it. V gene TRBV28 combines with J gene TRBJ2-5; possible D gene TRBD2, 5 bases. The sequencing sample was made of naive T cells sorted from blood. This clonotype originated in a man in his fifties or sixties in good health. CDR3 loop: CASSLGRTWAQYF. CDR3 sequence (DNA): TGTGCCAGCAGTTTGGGTCGGACTTGGGCCCAGTACTTC. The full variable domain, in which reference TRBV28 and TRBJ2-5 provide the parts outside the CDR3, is DVKVTQSSRYLVKRTGEKVFLECVQDMDHENMFWYRQDPGLGLRLIYFSYDVKMKEKGDIPEGYSVSREKKERFSLILESASTNQTSMYLCASSLGRTWAQYFGPGTRLLVL.